This is a list of T cell receptor beta chains from one sample in a study of blood T cell repertoires in COVID-19. Clones were sequenced by immunoSEQ multiplex PCR, and TCRdb holds only the in-frame ones, with some missing. The sample yields fewer than 400,000 clones, about 86% seen once. The sample comprised peripheral blood. The receptors were sampled from a man aged 25 to 40 with active or convalescent COVID-19. Each CDR3 is given with its conserved first and last residue. A D gene is named only where the DNA matches it firmly. For some rows the clone size is stated as once, few or many, or as a class when expanded; others skip it.

J gene	clone size	D gene	V gene	CDR3 DNA	CDR3 protein
TRBJ2-1	.	TRBD2	TRBV6-2/TRBV6-3	TGTGCCAGCAGTGGGCTAGCGGGGAGCTCCTACAATGAGCAGTTCTTC	CASSGLAGSSYNEQFF
TRBJ1-2	.	TRBD1	TRBV6-5	TGTGCCAGCAGTTACGGGACAGGGTACGAAAGCTATGGCTACACCTTC	CASSYGTGYESYGYTF
TRBJ2-6	few	.	TRBV7-6	TGTGCCAGCAGCCAAGGGGGTTCTGGGGCCAACGTCCTGACTTTC	CASSQGGSGANVLTF
TRBJ1-1	once	.	TRBV24-1	TGTGCCACCAGACACGAATTGAACACTGAAGCTTTCTTT	CATRHELNTEAFF
TRBJ1-5	.	.	TRBV6-1	TGTGCCAGCACCCGAGACAGATACAATCAGCCCCAGCATTTT	CASTRDRYNQPQHF
TRBJ1-1	.	TRBD1	TRBV18	TGTGCCAGCTCACCACTGACAGGGATGGACACTGAAGCTTTCTTT	CASSPLTGMDTEAFF
TRBJ2-7	.	.	TRBV5-1	TGCGCCAGCAGCATCCGACCGGGACATATGGCCAACGAGCAGTACTTC	CASSIRPGHMANEQYF
TRBJ2-2	.	TRBD2	TRBV4-2	TGTGCCAGCAGCCAAGGGGGGGGCACCGGGGAGCTGTTTTTT	CASSQGGGTGELFF
TRBJ2-1	.	TRBD2	TRBV5-1	TGCGCCAGCAGCTTTAGCGGGAGGGCCGGGGATGAGCAGTTCTTC	CASSFSGRAGDEQFF
TRBJ2-7	.	.	TRBV6-5	TGTGCCAGCAGATCACAGGGGCCGGCGGGGGGCGAGCAGTACTTC	CASRSQGPAGGEQYF
TRBJ2-1	.	TRBD2	TRBV2	TGTGCCAGCAGGGGGTCCGGGACTAGCGTCTACAATGAGCAGTTCTTC	CASRGSGTSVYNEQFF
TRBJ2-1	.	TRBD2	TRBV5-8	TGTGCCAGCAGCGACGTCCTGAGCGGGACGTACAATGAGCAGTTCTTC	CASSDVLSGTYNEQFF
TRBJ2-5	.	.	TRBV6-2/TRBV6-3	TGTGCCAGCAGCCCTACTAGCACTCGAGAGACCCAGTACTTC	CASSPTSTRETQYF
TRBJ2-2	.	.	TRBV4-3	TGCGCCAGCAGCCAAGACAGGTTCCTCGGGGAGCTGTTTTTT	CASSQDRFLGELFF
TRBJ1-3	.	.	TRBV28	TGTGCCAGCAGGGTCGGGCAGGGCGGAAACACCATATATTTT	CASRVGQGGNTIYF
TRBJ2-1	once	TRBD1	TRBV5-6	TGTGCCAGCAGCTTCCTTTCGGGACAGGGGGCTTATGAGCAGTTCTTC	CASSFLSGQGAYEQFF
TRBJ1-1	.	TRBD1	TRBV19	TGTGCCAGTAGCGATCCGGGTTTGGGACAGGGTAAGGCTGAAGCTTTCTTT	CASSDPGLGQGKAEAFF
TRBJ2-7	.	.	TRBV27	TGTGCCAGCAGTTTAAACCCGGACAAGCCTTATTACGAGCAGTACTTC	CASSLNPDKPYYEQYF
TRBJ2-1	.	.	TRBV5-1	TGCGCCAGCAGCTTGCGAGCGGAGGGGGCTTACTACAATGAGCAGTTCTTC	CASSLRAEGAYYNEQFF
TRBJ2-1	.	TRBD2	TRBV5-1	TGCGCCAGCAGCTTGCTCGGGAGGGCCGACAATGAGCAGTTCTTC	CASSLLGRADNEQFF
TRBJ2-7	few	.	TRBV7-2	TGTGCCAGCAGCTCACAGGGGCGGGAGGCCTCCTACGAGCAGTACTTC	CASSSQGREASYEQYF
TRBJ1-1	.	.	TRBV11-2	TGTGCCAGCAGCTTAAGCGGAAATGAAGCTTTCTTT	CASSLSGNEAFF
TRBJ1-4	.	.	TRBV10-2	TGCGCCAGCAGTGATGGCAGGGTAGACAAACTGTTTTTT	CASSDGRVDKLFF
TRBJ1-5	.	.	TRBV5-6	TGTGCCAGCAGCTCCTATAGCAATCAGCCCCAGCATTTT	CASSSYSNQPQHF
TRBJ1-2	.	TRBD1	TRBV14	TGTGCCAGCAGCCCCTATGTGGGGACAGCTAATGGCTACACCTTC	CASSPYVGTANGYTF
TRBJ1-1	.	.	TRBV28	TGTGCCAGCAGCCCCCCCAGTCAGGGGCACTTTGAAGCTTTCTTT	CASSPPSQGHFEAFF
TRBJ1-1	.	.	TRBV5-1	TGCGCCAGCAGCTTGCCCACAGCGAACACTGAAGCTTTCTTT	CASSLPTANTEAFF
TRBJ1-1	.	.	TRBV6-5	TGTGCCAGCATCCTCCCGGGAGCCAAAGCTTTCTTT	CASILPGAKAFF
TRBJ1-5	.	.	TRBV6-5	TGTGCCAGCAGCCGACTCGGCAGTAGCAATCAGCCCCAGCATTTT	CASSRLGSSNQPQHF
TRBJ1-1	.	TRBD1	TRBV5-1	TGCGCCAGCAGCCGGGACAGCATGAACACTGAAGCTTTCTTT	CASSRDSMNTEAFF
TRBJ1-2	.	TRBD1	TRBV15	TGTGCCACCAGCGCCCTCGGACAGGTTAACTATGGCTACACCTTC	CATSALGQVNYGYTF
TRBJ1-5	once	TRBD1	TRBV19	TGTGCCAGTAGTCCGGGACAGAATAGCAATCAGCCCCAGCATTTT	CASSPGQNSNQPQHF
TRBJ1-6	few	.	TRBV15	TGTGCCACCAGCAGAGATTCGGCCCGAGAGGGTAATTCACCCCTCCACTTT	CATSRDSAREGNSPLHF
TRBJ2-2	once	.	TRBV7-9	TGTGCCAGCAGCCTGACTACGAACACCGGGGAGCTGTTTTTT	CASSLTTNTGELFF
TRBJ1-5	once	.	TRBV5-1	TGCGCCAGCAGCTTGGAGTTGGGCCATCAGCCCCAGCATTTT	CASSLELGHQPQHF
TRBJ2-5	.	TRBD1	TRBV27	TGTGCCAGCAGCCGTAGACAGGGAGAGACCCAGTACTTC	CASSRRQGETQYF
TRBJ2-5	few	TRBD2	TRBV27	TGTGCCAGCAGTTTAGGCGGGAGCCTGCTGACCCAGTACTTC	CASSLGGSLLTQYF
TRBJ2-1	.	TRBD2	TRBV5-1	TGCGCCAGCAGCTCCGGACTAGCGGGGCCCTACAATGAGCAGTTCTTC	CASSSGLAGPYNEQFF
TRBJ1-4	.	TRBD1	TRBV5-1	TGCGCCAGCAGCAACGGGGACAGGGAAAATGAAAAACTGTTTTTT	CASSNGDRENEKLFF
TRBJ2-1	.	TRBD1	TRBV5-1	TGCGCCAGCAGCTTCGACAGGGGGGTAACCTCCTACAATGAGCAGTTCTTC	CASSFDRGVTSYNEQFF
TRBJ2-7	few	TRBD1	TRBV6-5	TGTGCCAGCAGGCCGGGACAGGCCTCCTACGAGCAGTACTTC	CASRPGQASYEQYF
TRBJ1-4	.	TRBD1	TRBV11-2	TGTGCCAGCAGCCGCACCGGGACAGGGTCCGAAAAACTGTTTTTT	CASSRTGTGSEKLFF
TRBJ2-1	.	.	TRBV7-6	TGTGCCAGCAGCCCCGGCCGGGAGAGGGGCAATGAGCAGTTCTTC	CASSPGRERGNEQFF
TRBJ1-6	.	TRBD1	TRBV5-1	TGCGCCACGAGACCCTCTACAGGGGGATCACCCCTCCACTTT	CATRPSTGGSPLHF
TRBJ2-7	.	TRBD2	TRBV5-4	TGTGCCAGCAGCTTTACTAGCGGGAGGTCCCCCACCTACGAGCAGTACTTC	CASSFTSGRSPTYEQYF
TRBJ2-5	few	.	TRBV29-1	TGCAGCGTTGAGGGGGCAGGCCCAGAGACCCAGTACTTC	CSVEGAGPETQYF
TRBJ2-3	.	.	TRBV6-2/TRBV6-3	TGTGCCAGCAGTTACCCGGATACGCAGTATTTT	CASSYPDTQYF
TRBJ2-2	.	.	TRBV3-1/TRBV3-2	TGTGCCAGCAGCCAACTAAGGAGAGGCAGAAACACCGGGGAGCTGTTTTTT	CASSQLRRGRNTGELFF
TRBJ2-1	.	.	TRBV6-2/TRBV6-3	TGTGCCAGCAGTTACCGGGACTCCTTCTACAATGAGCAGTTCTTC	CASSYRDSFYNEQFF
TRBJ2-5	once	.	TRBV6-2/TRBV6-3	TGTGCCAGCAGTTACTCGGGAGCGGGACATAAAGAAGAGACCCAGTACTTC	CASSYSGAGHKEETQYF
TRBJ2-5	.	.	TRBV7-2	TGTGCCAGCAGTTCAGGGGTAGAGACCCAGTACTTC	CASSSGVETQYF
TRBJ2-2	.	TRBD2	TRBV23-1	TGCGCCAGCAGTCAACGGGGAGACACTCCGGGCGGGGGCACCGGGGAGCTGTTTTTT	CASSQRGDTPGGGTGELFF
TRBJ2-1	.	TRBD2	TRBV29-1	TGCAGCGTTGCGAGCGGGAGGGCTGGTTCCTACAATGAGCAGTTCTTC	CSVASGRAGSYNEQFF
TRBJ2-2	.	.	TRBV5-8	TGTGCCAGCAGCTTGGACAGGAACACCGGGGAGCTGTTTTTT	CASSLDRNTGELFF
TRBJ1-2	.	.	TRBV6-5	TGTGCCAGTCAGACAGCTAACTATGGCTACACCTTC	CASQTANYGYTF
TRBJ1-2	few	TRBD1	TRBV28	TGTGCCAGCAGTTTGGCTGGACAGGCCTATGGCTACACCTTC	CASSLAGQAYGYTF
TRBJ1-2	.	TRBD1	TRBV4-2	TGTGCCAGCAGCCAACCAACACAGGGGGCGAGGTATGGCTACACCTTC	CASSQPTQGARYGYTF